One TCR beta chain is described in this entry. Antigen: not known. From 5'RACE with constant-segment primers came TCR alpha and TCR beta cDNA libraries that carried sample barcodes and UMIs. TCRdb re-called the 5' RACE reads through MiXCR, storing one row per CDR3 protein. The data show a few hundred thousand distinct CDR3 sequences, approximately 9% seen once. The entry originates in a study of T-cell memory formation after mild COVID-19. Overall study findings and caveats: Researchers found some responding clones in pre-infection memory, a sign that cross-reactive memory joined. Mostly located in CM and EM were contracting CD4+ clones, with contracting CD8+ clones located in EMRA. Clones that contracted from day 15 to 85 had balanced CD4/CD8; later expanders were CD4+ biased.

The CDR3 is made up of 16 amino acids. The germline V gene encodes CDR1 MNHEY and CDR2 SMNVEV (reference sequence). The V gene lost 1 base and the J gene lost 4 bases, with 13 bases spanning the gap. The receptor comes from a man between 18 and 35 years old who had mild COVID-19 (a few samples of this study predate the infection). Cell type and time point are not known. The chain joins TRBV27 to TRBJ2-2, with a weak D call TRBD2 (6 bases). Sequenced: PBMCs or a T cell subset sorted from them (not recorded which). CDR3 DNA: TGTGCCAGCAGTTTATATGGTTACGGGGGCACCGGGGAGCTGTTTTTT. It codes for CASSLYGYGGTGELFF.